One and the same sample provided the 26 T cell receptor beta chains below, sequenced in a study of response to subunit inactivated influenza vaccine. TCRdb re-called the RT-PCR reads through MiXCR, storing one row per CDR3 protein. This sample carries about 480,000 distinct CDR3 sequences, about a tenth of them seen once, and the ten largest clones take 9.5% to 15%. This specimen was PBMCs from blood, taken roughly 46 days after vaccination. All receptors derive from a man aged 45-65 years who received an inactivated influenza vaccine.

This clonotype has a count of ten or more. The CDR3 nucleotides read TGTGCCAGCAGCTTTGCAGGGGGCTATGGCTACACCTTC. Its translation: CASSFAGGYGYTF. This chain connects TRBV7-9 to TRBJ1-2; 7 bases are a match to TRBD1. CDR1 and CDR2 (germline): SEHNR, FQNEAQ (reference sequence). The CDR3 has 13 residues. With V trimmed by 3 bases and J by 4 bases, 2 bases remained unmatched.

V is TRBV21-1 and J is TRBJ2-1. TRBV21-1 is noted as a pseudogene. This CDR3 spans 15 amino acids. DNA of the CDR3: TGTGCCAGCCTAGCAAAAGGAACTGGTGGCAATGAGCAGTTCTTC. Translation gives CASLAKGTGGNEQFF.

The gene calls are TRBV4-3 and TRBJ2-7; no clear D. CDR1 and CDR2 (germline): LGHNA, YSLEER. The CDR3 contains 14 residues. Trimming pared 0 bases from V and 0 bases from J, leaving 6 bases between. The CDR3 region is CASSQEVRSYEQYF. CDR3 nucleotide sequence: TGCGCCAGCAGCCAAGAAGTCCGCTCCTACGAGCAGTACTTC.

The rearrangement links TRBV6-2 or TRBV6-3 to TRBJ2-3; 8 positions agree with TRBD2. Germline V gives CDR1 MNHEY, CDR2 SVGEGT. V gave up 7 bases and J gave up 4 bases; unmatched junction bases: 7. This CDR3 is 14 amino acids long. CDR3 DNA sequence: TGTGCCAGCAATCGGGGACTAGGTGCAGATACGCAGTATTTT. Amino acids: CASNRGLGADTQYF.

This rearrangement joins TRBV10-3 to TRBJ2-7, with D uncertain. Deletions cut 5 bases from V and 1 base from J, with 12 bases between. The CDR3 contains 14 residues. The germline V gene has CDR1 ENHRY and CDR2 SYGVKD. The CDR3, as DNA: TGTGCCATCAGTCGGGCGGACGGATCCTACGAGCAGTACTTC. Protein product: CAISRADGSYEQYF.

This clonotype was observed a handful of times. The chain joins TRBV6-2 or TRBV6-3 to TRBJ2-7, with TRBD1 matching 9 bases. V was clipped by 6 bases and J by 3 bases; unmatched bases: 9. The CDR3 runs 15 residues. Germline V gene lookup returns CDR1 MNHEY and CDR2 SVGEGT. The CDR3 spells CASRPEPGQGYEQYF. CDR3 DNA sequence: TGTGCCAGCAGACCCGAACCGGGACAGGGCTACGAGCAGTACTTC.

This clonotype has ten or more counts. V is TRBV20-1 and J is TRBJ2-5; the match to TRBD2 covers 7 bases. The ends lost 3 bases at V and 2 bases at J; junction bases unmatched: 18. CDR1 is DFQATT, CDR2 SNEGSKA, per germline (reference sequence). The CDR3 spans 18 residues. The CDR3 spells CSARRSRGRGTTQETQYF. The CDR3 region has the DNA TGCAGTGCTAGGAGGAGCAGAGGGCGGGGGACTACACAAGAGACCCAGTACTTC.

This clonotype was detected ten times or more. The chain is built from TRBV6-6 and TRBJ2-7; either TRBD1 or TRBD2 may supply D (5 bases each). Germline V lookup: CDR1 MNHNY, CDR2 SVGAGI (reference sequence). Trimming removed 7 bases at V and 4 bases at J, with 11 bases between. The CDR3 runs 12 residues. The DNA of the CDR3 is TGTGCCAGCACTGGGACGGTATACGAGCAGTACTTC. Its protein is CASTGTVYEQYF.

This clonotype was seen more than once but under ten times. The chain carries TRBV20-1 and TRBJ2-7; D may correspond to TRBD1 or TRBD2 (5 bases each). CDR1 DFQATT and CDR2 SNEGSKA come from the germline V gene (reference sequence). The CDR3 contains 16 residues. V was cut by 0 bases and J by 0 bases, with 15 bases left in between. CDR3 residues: CSARDSSGRSSYEQYF. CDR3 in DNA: TGCAGTGCTAGAGATTCGTCGGGACGGAGCTCCTACGAGCAGTACTTC.

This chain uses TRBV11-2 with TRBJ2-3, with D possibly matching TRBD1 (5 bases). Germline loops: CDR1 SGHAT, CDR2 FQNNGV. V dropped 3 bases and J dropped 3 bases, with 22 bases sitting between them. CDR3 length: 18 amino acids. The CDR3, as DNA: TGTGCCAGCAGCTTGGGCTTTGGGGCAGCCGCTCAAACAGATACGCAGTATTTT. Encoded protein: CASSLGFGAAAQTDTQYF.

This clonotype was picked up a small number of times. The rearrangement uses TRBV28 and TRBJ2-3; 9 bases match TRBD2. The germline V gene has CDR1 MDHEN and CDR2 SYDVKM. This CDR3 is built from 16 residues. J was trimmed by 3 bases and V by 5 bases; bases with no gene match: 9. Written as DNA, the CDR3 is TGTGCCAGCAGTACCACTAGCGGGTTCTTGACAGATACGCAGTATTTT. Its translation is CASSTTSGFLTDTQYF.

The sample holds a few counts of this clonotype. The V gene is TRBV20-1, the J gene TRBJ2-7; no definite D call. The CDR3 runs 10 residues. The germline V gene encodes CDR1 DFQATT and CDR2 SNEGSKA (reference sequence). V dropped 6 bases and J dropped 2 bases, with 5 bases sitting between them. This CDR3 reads CSAQPYEQYF. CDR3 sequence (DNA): TGCAGTGCCCAACCCTACGAGCAGTACTTC.

In nucleotides, the CDR3 is TGTGCCAGCAGTGTACAGAAATCCCTCGGGGCCAACGTCCTGACTTTC. Amino acid sequence: CASSVQKSLGANVLTF. This chain uses TRBV2 with TRBJ2-6; D not resolved. Trimming took off 4 bases at V and 4 bases at J, with 14 bases between the two ends. Germline loops: CDR1 SNHLY, CDR2 FYNNEI. CDR3 size: 16 residues.

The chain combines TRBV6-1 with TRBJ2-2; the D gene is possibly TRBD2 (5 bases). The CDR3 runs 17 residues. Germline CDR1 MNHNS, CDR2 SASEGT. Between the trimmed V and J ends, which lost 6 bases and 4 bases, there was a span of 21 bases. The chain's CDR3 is CASSPSGEAASTGELFF. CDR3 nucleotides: TGTGCCAGCAGCCCGTCCGGGGAAGCAGCGAGCACCGGGGAGCTGTTTTTT.

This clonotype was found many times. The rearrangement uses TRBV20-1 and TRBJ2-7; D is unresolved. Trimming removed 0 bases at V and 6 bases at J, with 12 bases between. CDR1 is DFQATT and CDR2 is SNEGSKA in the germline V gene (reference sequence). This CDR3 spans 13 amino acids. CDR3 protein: CSARETLRTEQYF. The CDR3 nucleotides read TGCAGTGCTAGAGAAACCTTAAGAACCGAGCAGTACTTC.

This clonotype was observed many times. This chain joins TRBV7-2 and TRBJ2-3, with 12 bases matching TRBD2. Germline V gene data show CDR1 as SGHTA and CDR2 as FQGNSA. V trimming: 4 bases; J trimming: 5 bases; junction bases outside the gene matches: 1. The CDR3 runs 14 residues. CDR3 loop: CASSWTSGIDTQYF. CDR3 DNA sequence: TGTGCCAGCAGCTGGACTAGCGGGATAGATACGCAGTATTTT.

The CDR3 nucleotides read TGTGCCAGCAGTTTTATGCCCTCCCAAGAGACCCAGTACTTC. Its translation: CASSFMPSQETQYF. V usage is TRBV12-3 or TRBV12-4 and J usage is TRBJ2-5; the D is unclear. This CDR3 has 14 amino acids. The V and J ends lost 3 bases and 1 base respectively, with 9 bases between them.

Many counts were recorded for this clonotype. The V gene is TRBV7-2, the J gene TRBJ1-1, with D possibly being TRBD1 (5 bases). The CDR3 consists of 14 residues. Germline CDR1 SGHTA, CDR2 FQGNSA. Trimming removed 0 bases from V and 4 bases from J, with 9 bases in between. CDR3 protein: CASSLAGLFTEAFF. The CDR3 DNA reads TGTGCCAGCAGCTTAGCGGGGCTATTCACTGAAGCTTTCTTT.

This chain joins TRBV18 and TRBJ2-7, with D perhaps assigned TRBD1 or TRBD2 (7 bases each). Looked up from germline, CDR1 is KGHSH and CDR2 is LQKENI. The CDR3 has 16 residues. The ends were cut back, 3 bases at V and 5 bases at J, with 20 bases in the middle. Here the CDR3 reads CASSPQGGKGYDEQYF. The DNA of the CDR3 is TGTGCCAGCTCACCCCAGGGGGGGAAGGGGTACGACGAGCAGTACTTC.

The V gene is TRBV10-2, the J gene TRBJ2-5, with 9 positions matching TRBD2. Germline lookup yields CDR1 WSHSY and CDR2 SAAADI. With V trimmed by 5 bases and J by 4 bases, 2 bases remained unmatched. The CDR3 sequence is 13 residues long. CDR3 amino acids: CASSNSGGETQYF. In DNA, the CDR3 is TGCGCCAGCAGTAATAGCGGGGGAGAGACCCAGTACTTC.

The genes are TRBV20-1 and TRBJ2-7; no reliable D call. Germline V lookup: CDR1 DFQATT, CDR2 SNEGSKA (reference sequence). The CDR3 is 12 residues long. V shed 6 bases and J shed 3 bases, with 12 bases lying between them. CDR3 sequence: CSAAPDNYEQYF. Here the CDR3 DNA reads TGCAGTGCGGCCCCTGACAACTACGAGCAGTACTTC.

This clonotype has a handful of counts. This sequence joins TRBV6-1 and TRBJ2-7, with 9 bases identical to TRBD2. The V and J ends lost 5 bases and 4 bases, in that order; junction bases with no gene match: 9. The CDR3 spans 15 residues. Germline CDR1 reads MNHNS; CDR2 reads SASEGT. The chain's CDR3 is CASSQSPGLAYEQYF. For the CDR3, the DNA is TGTGCCAGCAGTCAATCACCGGGACTAGCTTACGAGCAGTACTTC.

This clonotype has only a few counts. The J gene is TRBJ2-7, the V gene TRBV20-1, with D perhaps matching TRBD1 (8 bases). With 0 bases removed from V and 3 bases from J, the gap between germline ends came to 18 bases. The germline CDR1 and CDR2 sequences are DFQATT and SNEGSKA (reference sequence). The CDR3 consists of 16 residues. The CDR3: CSARDFRTGGDYEQYF. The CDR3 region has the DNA TGCAGTGCTAGAGATTTTCGAACAGGGGGGGACTACGAGCAGTACTTC.

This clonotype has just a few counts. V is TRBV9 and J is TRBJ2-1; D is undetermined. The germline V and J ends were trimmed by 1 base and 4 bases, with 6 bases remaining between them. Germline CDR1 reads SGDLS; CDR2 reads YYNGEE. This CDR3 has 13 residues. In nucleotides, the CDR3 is TGTGCCAGCAGCGTATCTCGATACAATGAGCAGTTCTTC. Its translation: CASSVSRYNEQFF.

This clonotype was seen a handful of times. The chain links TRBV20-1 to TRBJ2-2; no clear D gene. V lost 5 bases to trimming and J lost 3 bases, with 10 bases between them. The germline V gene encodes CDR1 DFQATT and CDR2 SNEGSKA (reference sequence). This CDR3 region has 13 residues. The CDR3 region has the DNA TGCAGTGCTCCGGTGGGATACACCGGGGAGCTGTTTTTT. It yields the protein CSAPVGYTGELFF.

The CDR3 coding sequence is TGCAGTGCTAGTAGGGACAGCGGATGGACCGGGGAGCTGTTTTTT. Its translation: CSASRDSGWTGELFF. The chain is built from TRBV20-1 and TRBJ2-2; the match to TRBD1 covers 7 bases. The germline gives CDR1 DFQATT, CDR2 SNEGSKA (reference sequence). The V and J ends lost 3 bases and 5 bases, in that order; junction bases with no gene match: 9. The CDR3 is 15 amino acids.